This entry concerns a single T cell receptor beta chain. Antigen unknown. The CDR3 regions of TCR beta were amplified from RNA transcripts. With the HTBI primer set, the TCR CDR3 went through a first round of RT-PCR. TCRdb recomputed calls from the multiplex PCR reads with MiXCR, one row per CDR3 protein. The table lists around 340,000 distinct CDR3 sequences, over 15% of them singletons, with roughly a third in the top ten. Patients with uncontrolled infections, other autoimmune diseases, pregnancy or lactation were excluded. V was shortened by 3 bases and J by 7 bases, with 12 bases between the two germline ends. This CDR3 contains 14 residues. The data stem from a study of T cells in Graves' hyperthyroidism and ophthalmopathy. Study-wide findings and caveats: Blood held most thyroid clonotypes expanded above 0.001 frequency. The model's output predicted ophthalmopathy at a median of about 5.9 months prior to onset.

V gene TRBV12-3 or TRBV12-4 combines with J gene TRBJ2-2, with D perhaps matching TRBD2 (5 bases). The sequenced material came from blood. This TCR derives from a man aged 30 to 39 with Graves' hyperthyroidism. CDR3 protein: CASSLAGRIGELFF. CDR3 DNA sequence: TGTGCCAGCAGTTTGGCGGGCCGTATCGGGGAGCTGTTTTTT.